Below, one T cell receptor beta chain is given with its context. Its antigen is unidentified. With 6 bases clipped from V and 5 bases from J, the junction kept 9 bases outside the gene matches. There are 17 residues in the CDR3. The germline V gene has CDR1 SEHNR and CDR2 FQNEAQ (reference sequence). Evenly divided among several immunoSEQ plates was the genomic DNA of each subset. Data came from immunoSEQ multiplex PCR; TCRdb stores just in-frame clones and leaves some out. The sample includes millions of clones, less than 95% of them seen just once. Naive CD8 populations comprised CD45RO-negative cells positively selected for CCR7, excluding terminally differentiated effector memory CD45RA+ cells. There were no recent acute infections or vaccinations among the donors, who were healthy HIV-negative adults. All of the donors resided in Nashville, Tennessee, and each was a Caucasian adult. The sample comes from a study of shared clonotypes between healthy human individuals. Study-wide findings and caveats: Naive subsets typically showed greater estimated richness than memory subsets.

The specimen was naive CD8+ T cells sorted from blood. The sequence was collected from a man between 18 and 29 years old in good health. This chain links TRBV7-9 with TRBJ2-2, with 13 bases matching TRBD2. Here the CDR3 reads CASRPGLAGVETGELFF. CDR3 DNA: TGTGCCAGCAGACCCGGACTAGCGGGAGTAGAGACCGGGGAGCTGTTTTTT.